This entry features one T cell receptor (beta chain) sequence. Its antigen is unknown. V was cut by 0 bases and J by 3 bases, with 17 bases left in between. The CDR3 spans 17 residues. Germline loops: CDR1 LNHDA, CDR2 SQIVND (reference sequence). A multiplex PCR was run with 60 Vbeta primers and 13 Jbeta primers. The method was immunoSEQ multiplex PCR; TCRdb's version includes in-frame clones alone and lacks a portion of them. The data show approximately 150,000 clones, with 68% seen just once and less than 1.5% held by the top ten. The data were obtained in a study of cytomegalovirus exposure and HLA in healthy donors. Overall study results and limits: An analysis that came later showed most CMV-associated TCR beta chains appearing HLA-restricted.

This sequence joins TRBV19 and TRBJ1-1; D is possibly TRBD1 (6 bases). This receptor was taken from a man aged 45-65 years in good health and CMV-seronegative. The sample was PBMCs. Here the CDR3 DNA reads TGTGCCAGTAGTATAGATTGGCGGGGGCCTAGGGACACTGAAGCTTTCTTT. Translating it yields CASSIDWRGPRDTEAFF.